This T cell receptor (beta chain) was retrieved from a study of cytomegalovirus exposure and HLA in healthy donors. As for the study in general: A data release that came early held tens of millions of unique TCRs from HLA-typed donors.

Both 60 Vbeta primers and 13 Jbeta primers went into the PCR. Only in-frame clones appear in the TCRdb table, and some are missing; sequencing was by immunoSEQ multiplex PCR. The sample holds 150,000 to 250,000 clones, 75% to 85% seen once. The germline V gene has CDR1 SGDLS and CDR2 YYNGEE. The ends were cut back, 0 bases at V and 0 bases at J, with 10 bases in the middle. CDR3 size: 15 residues. Of note for this clone: The antigen is not known.

Overall study results and limits: The productive fraction for most TCR beta V segments was about 90% or about 30% in an earlier analysis. A list of around 160 TCR beta chains associated with cytomegalovirus was given. In vitro work confirmed that three CMV-associated chains recognize CMV antigens.

Sequenced: PBMCs. The receptor comes from a woman aged 45-65 years in good health and CMV-seronegative. The chain couples TRBV9 to TRBJ2-7; D possibly corresponds to TRBD2 (5 bases). The CDR3 spells CASSVAAGYSYEQYF. The CDR3 nucleotides read TGTGCCAGCAGCGTAGCGGCGGGTTACTCCTACGAGCAGTACTTC. Filled out from reference TRBV9 and TRBJ2-7, the complete variable domain reads DSGVTQTPKHLITATGQRVTLRCSPRSGDLSVYWYQQSLDQGLQFLIQYYNGEERAKGNILERFSAQQFPDLHSELNLSSLELGDSALYFCASSVAAGYSYEQYFGPGTRLTVT.